This T cell receptor beta chain is drawn from a study of blood T cell repertoires in COVID-19. Generated by immunoSEQ multiplex PCR, the TCRdb table keeps only in-frame clones and is missing some. This sample carries roughly 330,000 clones, 85% to 90% of them seen once, and the ten largest clones take 10%. What the recovered Cohort 3 donors had was two negative PCRs, clearance, or symptom resolution. Trimming removed 5 bases at V and 8 bases at J, with 15 bases between. Germline V gene lookup returns CDR1 MNHEY and CDR2 SVGAGI. There are 13 residues in the CDR3. The J gene is TRBJ1-2, the V gene TRBV6-5; weak D call: TRBD1 (5 bases). Sequenced material: PBMCs or T cells enriched from blood (not recorded which). The receptor comes from a woman aged 18-30 years who had recovered from COVID-19. CDR3 sequence (DNA): TGTGCCAGCAGTACCAATATCGGGGGAGGCTACACCTTC. Its translation is CASSTNIGGGYTF.